This is a list of T cell receptor beta chains from one sample in a study of T-cell reconstitution after alpha-beta-depleted transplantation in children. TCRdb independently ran MiXCR on the PCR reads; one entry per CDR3 protein. The table has about a million distinct CDR3 sequences, about 29% seen once. The input for sequencing was PBMCs, mostly from graft donor cells, taken 360 days after TCRalphabeta/CD19-depleted stem cell transplant. The receptors were gathered from a boy in the first two years of life who had a stem cell transplant for SCID, so the T cells may come from the graft donor. CDR3s include the opening cysteine and the closing phenylalanine or tryptophan.

v_call,j_call,cdr3_aa
TRBV12-3/TRBV12-4,TRBJ2-4,CASSPQGYAKNIQYF
TRBV20-1,TRBJ2-2,CSARNRGLSPGELFF
TRBV5-1,TRBJ2-5,CASNTGDGQETQYF
TRBV5-1,TRBJ1-3,CASSLDFRSGNTIYF
TRBV12-3/TRBV12-4,TRBJ2-3,CASSLDPVAGRTDTQYF
TRBV6-2/TRBV6-3,TRBJ2-5,CASHTGQVGGIQYF
TRBV2,TRBJ2-1,CASRVDEQFF
TRBV2,TRBJ2-7,CASRVDRGSYEQYF
TRBV5-6,TRBJ2-1,CASSFVPSLNEQFF
TRBV11-3,TRBJ2-1,CASSSNREDEQFF
TRBV7-9,TRBJ2-1,CASSYDGGPLGNEQFF
TRBV20-1,TRBJ1-1,CSAEKQGTEAFF
TRBV18,TRBJ1-1,CASSSGQGTPEAFF
TRBV12-3/TRBV12-4,TRBJ2-5,CASQLQETQYF
TRBV7-2,TRBJ2-5,CASSLGPYQETQYF
TRBV9,TRBJ2-3,CASSVGFMVSTDTQYF
TRBV5-1,TRBJ1-3,CASSLWQSSSGNTIYF
TRBV28,TRBJ2-1,CASKPPGLAGALYNEQFF
TRBV5-1,TRBJ2-3,CASSPSPGGQGAGTDTQYF
TRBV11-2,TRBJ2-1,CASSERTGGIYNEQFF
TRBV7-9,TRBJ2-3,CASSFSTGEDTQYF
TRBV5-5,TRBJ2-1,CASIRQGSSYNEQFF
TRBV20-1,TRBJ2-2,CSARDRVSGNTGELFF
TRBV29-1,TRBJ1-5,CSVADGHNQPQHF
TRBV11-2,TRBJ2-2,CASSFRASHTGELFF
TRBV3-1,TRBJ1-3,CTSSLVRTVPGSGNTIYF
TRBV10-3,TRBJ2-1,CATQKERGGLGSDEQFF
TRBV5-1,TRBJ2-7,CASSFLPGGDYEQYF
TRBV5-1,TRBJ2-3,CASSSTSGGVPRRDTQYF
TRBV6-1,TRBJ2-5,CASGRQGLQETQYF
TRBV12-3/TRBV12-4,TRBJ2-3,CASSFSSGSTDTQYF
TRBV12-3/TRBV12-4,TRBJ1-1,CASTRTMNTEAFF
TRBV29-1,TRBJ1-1,CSVRLSNTEAFF
TRBV9,TRBJ2-2,CASSAYKDITGELFF
TRBV12-3/TRBV12-4,TRBJ1-1,CASRKKGGRNTEAFF
TRBV24-1,TRBJ2-3,CATSEASLDSPSTDTQYF
TRBV5-1,TRBJ2-6,CASSTGQGVSGANVLTF
TRBV18,TRBJ2-1,CASSGELNEQFF
TRBV12-3/TRBV12-4,TRBJ2-1,CASSSLGLAGGVDNEQFF
TRBV5-1,TRBJ1-1,CASSRESNTEAFF
TRBV3-1,TRBJ2-3,CASSQATDTQYF
TRBV5-6,TRBJ2-3,CASSLAGRGARTDTQYF
TRBV7-2,TRBJ2-7,CASRVAGGRSEQYF
TRBV4-1,TRBJ2-7,CASSRTRTGYEQYF
TRBV20-1,TRBJ2-7,CSGRLGLTYEQYF
TRBV29-1,TRBJ2-5,CSVAGGLQETQYF
TRBV7-2,TRBJ1-1,CASSLGGGVNTEAFF
TRBV7-9,TRBJ2-7,CASSLVPGPLYDYEQYF
TRBV2,TRBJ2-4,CASSELGQAKNIQYF
TRBV28,TRBJ2-7,CASSPDSAREQYF
TRBV20-1,TRBJ1-2,CSAVPRTGPPTLYGYTF
TRBV5-6,TRBJ2-4,CASSYHLRLAGVSKNIQYF
TRBV2,TRBJ1-6,CASRGEGNSPLHF
TRBV5-1,TRBJ2-4,CASSLEPLIAKNIQYF
TRBV5-1,TRBJ2-1,CASSLEEGLPEFF